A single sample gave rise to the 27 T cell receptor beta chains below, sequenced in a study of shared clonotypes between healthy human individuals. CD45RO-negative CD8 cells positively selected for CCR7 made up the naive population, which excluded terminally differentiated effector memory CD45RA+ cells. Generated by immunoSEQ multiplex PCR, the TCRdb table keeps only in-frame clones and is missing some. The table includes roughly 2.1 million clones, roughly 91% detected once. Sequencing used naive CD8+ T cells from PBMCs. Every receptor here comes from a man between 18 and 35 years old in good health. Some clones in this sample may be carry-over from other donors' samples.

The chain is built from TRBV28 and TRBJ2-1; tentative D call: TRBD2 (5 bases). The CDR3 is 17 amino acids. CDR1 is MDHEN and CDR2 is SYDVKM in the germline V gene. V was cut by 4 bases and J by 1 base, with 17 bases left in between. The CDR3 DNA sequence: TGTGCCAGCAGTTACCTAAGAATCCGGACTTCCTACAATGAGCAGTTCTTC. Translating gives CASSYLRIRTSYNEQFF.

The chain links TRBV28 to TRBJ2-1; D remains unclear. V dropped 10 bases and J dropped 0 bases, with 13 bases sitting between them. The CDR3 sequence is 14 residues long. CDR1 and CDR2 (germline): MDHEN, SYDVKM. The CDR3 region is CAIRRGVSYNEQFF. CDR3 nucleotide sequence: TGTGCCATCAGGCGTGGGGTCTCCTACAATGAGCAGTTCTTC.

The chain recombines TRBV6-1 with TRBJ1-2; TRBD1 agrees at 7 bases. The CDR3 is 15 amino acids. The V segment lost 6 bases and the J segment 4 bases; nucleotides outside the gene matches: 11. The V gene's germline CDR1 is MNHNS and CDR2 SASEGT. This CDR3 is CASSDQPGQLYGYTF. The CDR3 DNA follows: TGTGCCAGCAGCGACCAACCGGGACAGCTCTATGGCTACACCTTC.

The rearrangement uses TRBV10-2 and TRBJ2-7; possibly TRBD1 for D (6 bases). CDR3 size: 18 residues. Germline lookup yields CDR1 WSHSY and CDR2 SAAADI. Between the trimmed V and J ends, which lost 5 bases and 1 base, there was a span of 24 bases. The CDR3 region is CASSLIRTGPNTSYEQYF. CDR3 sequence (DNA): TGCGCCAGCAGTCTCATACGTACAGGGCCGAATACTTCCTACGAGCAGTACTTC.

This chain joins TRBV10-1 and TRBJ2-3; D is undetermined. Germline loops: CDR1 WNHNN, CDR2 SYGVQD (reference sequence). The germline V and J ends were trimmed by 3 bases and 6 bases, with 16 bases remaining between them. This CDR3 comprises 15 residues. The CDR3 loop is CASSDSPLVGDTQYF. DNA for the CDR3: TGCGCCAGCAGTGATAGTCCGCTAGTAGGTGATACGCAGTATTTT.

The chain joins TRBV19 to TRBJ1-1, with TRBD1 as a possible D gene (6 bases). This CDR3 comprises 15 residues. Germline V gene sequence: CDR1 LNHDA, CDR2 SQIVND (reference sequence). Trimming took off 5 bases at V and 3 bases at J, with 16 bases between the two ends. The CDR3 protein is CASSAGTHVDTEAFF. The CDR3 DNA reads TGTGCCAGTAGTGCCGGGACACACGTAGACACTGAAGCTTTCTTT. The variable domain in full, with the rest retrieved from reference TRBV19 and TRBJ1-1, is DGGITQSPKYLFRKEGQNVTLSCEQNLNHDAMYWYRQDPGQGLRLIYYSQIVNDFQKGDIAEGYSVSREKKESFPLTVTSAQKNPTAFYLCASSAGTHVDTEAFFGQGTRLTVV.

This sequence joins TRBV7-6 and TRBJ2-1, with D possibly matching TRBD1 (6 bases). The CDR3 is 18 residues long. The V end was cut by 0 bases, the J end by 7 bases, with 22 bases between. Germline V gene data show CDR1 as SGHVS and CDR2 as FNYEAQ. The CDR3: CASSLASNGGILENEQFF. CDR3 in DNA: TGTGCCAGCAGCTTAGCTTCGAATGGGGGCATTCTAGAAAATGAGCAGTTCTTC.

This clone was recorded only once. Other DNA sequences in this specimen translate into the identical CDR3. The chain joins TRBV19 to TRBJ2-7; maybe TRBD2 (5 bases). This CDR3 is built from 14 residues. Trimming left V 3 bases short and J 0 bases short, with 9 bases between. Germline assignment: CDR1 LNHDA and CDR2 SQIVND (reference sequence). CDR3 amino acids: CASSIVGSSYEQYF. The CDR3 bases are TGTGCCAGTAGTATTGTAGGGAGCTCCTACGAGCAGTACTTC.

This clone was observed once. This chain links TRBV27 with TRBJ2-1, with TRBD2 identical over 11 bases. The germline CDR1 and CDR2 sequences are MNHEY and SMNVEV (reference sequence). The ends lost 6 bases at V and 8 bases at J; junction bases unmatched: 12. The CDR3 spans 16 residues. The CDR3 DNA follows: TGTGCCAGCAGGCCCACTAGCGGGAGATCTATACATGAGCAGTTCTTC. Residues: CASRPTSGRSIHEQFF.

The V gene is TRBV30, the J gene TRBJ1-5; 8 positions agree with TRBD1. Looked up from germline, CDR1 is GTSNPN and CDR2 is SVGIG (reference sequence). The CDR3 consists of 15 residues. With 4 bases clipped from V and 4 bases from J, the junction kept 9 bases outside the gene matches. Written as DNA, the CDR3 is TGTGCCTGGACCCGTGGGACAGGTATTAATCAGCCCCAGCATTTT. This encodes CAWTRGTGINQPQHF.

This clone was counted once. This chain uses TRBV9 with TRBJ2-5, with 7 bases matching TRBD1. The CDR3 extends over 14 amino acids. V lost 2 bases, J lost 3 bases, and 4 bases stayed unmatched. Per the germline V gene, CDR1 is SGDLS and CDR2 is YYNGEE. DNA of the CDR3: TGTGCCAGCAGCGTCATCGGGACAGAAGAGACCCAGTACTTC. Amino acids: CASSVIGTEETQYF.

CDR3 sequence (DNA): TGTGCCAGCAGTTTTGGCGGATACTACGAGCAGTACTTC. The encoded protein is CASSFGGYYEQYF. This chain links TRBV28 with TRBJ2-7; D gene uncertain. Germline-derived CDR1 and CDR2 are MDHEN and SYDVKM. V was clipped by 3 bases and J by 3 bases, with 9 bases between them. This CDR3 region has 13 residues.

The CDR3 bases are TGTGCCAGCAGCTTGGGGGTGGGGAAGCCCCAGCATTTT. Translated: CASSLGVGKPQHF. The chain is built from TRBV5-6 and TRBJ1-5; no clear D. V lost 0 bases, J lost 8 bases, and 9 bases lay in between. The CDR3 is 13 residues long. Germline V gene sequence: CDR1 SGHDT, CDR2 YYEEEE.

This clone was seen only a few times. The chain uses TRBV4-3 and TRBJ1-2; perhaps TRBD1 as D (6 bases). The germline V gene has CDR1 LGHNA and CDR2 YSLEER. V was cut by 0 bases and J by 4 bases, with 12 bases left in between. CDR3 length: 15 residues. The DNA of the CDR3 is TGCGCCAGCAGCCAAGAGTTGCAGGGGCCCTATGGCTACACCTTC. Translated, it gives CASSQELQGPYGYTF.

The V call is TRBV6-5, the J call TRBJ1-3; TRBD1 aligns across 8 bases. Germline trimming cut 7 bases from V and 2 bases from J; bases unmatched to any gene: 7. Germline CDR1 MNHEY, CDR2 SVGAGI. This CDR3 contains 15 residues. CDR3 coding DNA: TGTGCCAGCAACGAAGGACAGGGACCTGGAAACACCATATATTTT. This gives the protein CASNEGQGPGNTIYF.

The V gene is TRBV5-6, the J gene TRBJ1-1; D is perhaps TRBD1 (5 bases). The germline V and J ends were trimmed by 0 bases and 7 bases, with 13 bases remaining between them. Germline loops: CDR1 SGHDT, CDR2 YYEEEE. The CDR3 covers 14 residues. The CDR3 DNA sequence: TGTGCCAGCAGCTTGGAAGGACAAGTGGGTGAAGCTTTCTTT. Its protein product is CASSLEGQVGEAFF.

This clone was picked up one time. CDR3 sequence: CASSVLSNQPQHF. For the CDR3, the DNA is TGTGCCAGCAGTGTCCTGAGCAATCAGCCCCAGCATTTT. The chain combines TRBV6-5 with TRBJ1-5, with D uncertain. The germline V gene encodes CDR1 MNHEY and CDR2 SVGAGI. Trimming removed 5 bases from V and 1 base from J, with 6 bases in between. This CDR3 contains 13 residues.

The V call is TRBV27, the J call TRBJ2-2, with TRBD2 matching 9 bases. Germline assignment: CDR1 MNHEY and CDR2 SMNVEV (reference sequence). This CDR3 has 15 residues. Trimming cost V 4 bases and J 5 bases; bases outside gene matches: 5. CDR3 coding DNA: TGTGCCAGCAGTTCGGGACTAGCAAGGACCGGGGAGCTGTTTTTT. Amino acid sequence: CASSSGLARTGELFF.

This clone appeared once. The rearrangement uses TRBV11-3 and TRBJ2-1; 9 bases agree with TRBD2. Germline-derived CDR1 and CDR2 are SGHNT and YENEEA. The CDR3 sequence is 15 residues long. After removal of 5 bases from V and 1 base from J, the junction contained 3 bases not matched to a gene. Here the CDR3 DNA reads TGTGCCAGCAGCACGCGGGAGGGGTCCTACAATGAGCAGTTCTTC. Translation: CASSTREGSYNEQFF.

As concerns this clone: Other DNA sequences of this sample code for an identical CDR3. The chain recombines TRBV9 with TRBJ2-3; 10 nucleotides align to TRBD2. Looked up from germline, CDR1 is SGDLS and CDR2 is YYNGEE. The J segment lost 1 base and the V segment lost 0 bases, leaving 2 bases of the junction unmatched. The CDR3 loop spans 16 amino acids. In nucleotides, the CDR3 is TGTGCCAGCAGCGTAGCTCTAGCGGGGGGCACAGATACGCAGTATTTT. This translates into CASSVALAGGTDTQYF.

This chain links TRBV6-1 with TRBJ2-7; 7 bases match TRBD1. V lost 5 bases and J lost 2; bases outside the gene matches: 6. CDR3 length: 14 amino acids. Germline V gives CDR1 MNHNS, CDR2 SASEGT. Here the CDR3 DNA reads TGTGCCAGCAGTCCGGGACAGATGACCTACGAGCAGTACTTC. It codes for CASSPGQMTYEQYF.

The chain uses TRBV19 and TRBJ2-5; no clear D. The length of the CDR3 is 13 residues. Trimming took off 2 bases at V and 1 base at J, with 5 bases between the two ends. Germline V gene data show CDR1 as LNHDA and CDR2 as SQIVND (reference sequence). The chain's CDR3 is CASSIQVQETQYF. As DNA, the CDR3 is TGTGCCAGTAGTATACAGGTCCAAGAGACCCAGTACTTC.

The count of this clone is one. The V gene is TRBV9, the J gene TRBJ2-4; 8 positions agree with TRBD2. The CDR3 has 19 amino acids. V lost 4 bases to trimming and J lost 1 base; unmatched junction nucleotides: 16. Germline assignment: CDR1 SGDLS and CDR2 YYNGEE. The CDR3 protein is CASSPLGLAPNEAKNIQYF. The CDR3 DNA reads TGTGCCAGCAGCCCCTTAGGACTAGCTCCTAATGAGGCCAAAAACATTCAGTACTTC.

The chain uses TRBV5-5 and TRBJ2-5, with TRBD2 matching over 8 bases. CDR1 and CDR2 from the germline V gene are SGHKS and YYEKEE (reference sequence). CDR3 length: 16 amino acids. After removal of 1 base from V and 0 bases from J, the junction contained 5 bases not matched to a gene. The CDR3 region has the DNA TGTGCCAGCAGCTTGTCAGTAGCGGGGTACCAAGAGACCCAGTACTTC. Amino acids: CASSLSVAGYQETQYF.

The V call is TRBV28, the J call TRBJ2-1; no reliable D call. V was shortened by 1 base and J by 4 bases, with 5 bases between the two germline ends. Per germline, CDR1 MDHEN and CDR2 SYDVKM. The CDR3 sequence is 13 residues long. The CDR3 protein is CASSLSYYNEQFF. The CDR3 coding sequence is TGTGCCAGCAGTTTATCCTATTACAATGAGCAGTTCTTC.

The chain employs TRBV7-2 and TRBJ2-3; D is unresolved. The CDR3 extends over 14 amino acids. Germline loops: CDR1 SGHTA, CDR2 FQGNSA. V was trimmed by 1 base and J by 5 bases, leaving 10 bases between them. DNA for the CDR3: TGTGCCAGCAGCTTAGTTCCGGTCCGAGATACGCAGTATTTT. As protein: CASSLVPVRDTQYF.

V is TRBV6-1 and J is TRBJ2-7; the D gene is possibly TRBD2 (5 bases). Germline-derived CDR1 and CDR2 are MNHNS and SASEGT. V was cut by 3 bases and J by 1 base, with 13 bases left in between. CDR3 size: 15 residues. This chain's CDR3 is CASSDGLLISYEQYF. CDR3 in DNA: TGTGCCAGCAGTGACGGACTCCTGATATCCTACGAGCAGTACTTC.